Below are 17 T cell receptor beta chains sequenced from a single sample in a study of shared clonotypes between healthy human individuals. Clones were read by immunoSEQ multiplex PCR, and TCRdb kept only the in-frame ones, dropping some. This table holds around 2.1 million clones, under 95% found once. The naive CD8 subset, CD45RO-negative cells positively selected for CCR7, excluded terminally differentiated effector memory CD45RA+ cells. Sequenced input: naive CD8+ T cells from PBMCs. These receptor sequences come from a man younger than 30 in good health. Some clones in this sample may be carry-over from other donors' samples.

CDR3 DNA: TGTGCCAGCACGGATCGGACTAGCGGGTTTGGGGAGACCCAGTACTTC. This gives the protein CASTDRTSGFGETQYF. The J gene is TRBJ2-5, the V gene TRBV2; TRBD2 agrees at 11 bases. The germline V gene encodes CDR1 SNHLY and CDR2 FYNNEI. The CDR3 is 16 amino acids. Trimming cost V 7 bases and J 5 bases; bases outside gene matches: 12.

The chain carries TRBV7-9 and TRBJ2-5, with 8 bases identical to TRBD2. V trimming: 10 bases; J trimming: 5 bases; junction bases outside the gene matches: 27. Germline CDR1 reads SEHNR; CDR2 reads FQNEAQ (reference sequence). CDR3 size: 19 residues. The CDR3 is CATLLRQEGSGSSPETQYF. The DNA for the CDR3 is TGTGCCACCCTACTCCGGCAGGAGGGCAGCGGGAGTTCCCCGGAGACCCAGTACTTC.

About this clone itself: This sample also contains other DNA sequences that code for the same CDR3. V gene TRBV5-4 combines with J gene TRBJ2-3, with 7 bases matching TRBD2. V lost 3 bases to trimming and J lost 1 base; unmatched junction nucleotides: 5. This CDR3 comprises 15 residues. Germline CDR1 is SGHNT and CDR2 is YYREEE (reference sequence). The CDR3 reads CASSWGSGGTDTQYF. For the CDR3, the DNA is TGTGCCAGCAGCTGGGGGAGCGGGGGCACAGATACGCAGTATTTT.

The chain links TRBV28 to TRBJ2-1, with 10 bases matching TRBD2. Germline-derived CDR1 and CDR2 are MDHEN and SYDVKM. The V and J ends lost 2 bases and 8 bases, in that order; junction bases with no gene match: 3. The CDR3 is 14 amino acids. The CDR3 sequence: CASSLMGTSDEQFF. The CDR3 DNA sequence: TGTGCCAGCAGTTTAATGGGGACTAGCGATGAGCAGTTCTTC.

This clone appeared a single time. The genes are TRBV5-6 and TRBJ1-5, with 8 bases that match TRBD1. In germline, CDR1 is SGHDT, CDR2 YYEEEE. J lost 8 bases, V lost 0 bases, and 1 base had no gene match. This CDR3 comprises 13 residues. The DNA of the CDR3 is TGTGCCAGCAGCTTGGGGACAGGGAAGCCCCAGCATTTT. Translating it yields CASSLGTGKPQHF.

The CDR3 bases are TGTGCCAGCAGCCCCCTCCGGGACAGCGTTTACGAGCAGTACTTC. It is translated as CASSPLRDSVYEQYF. The chain uses TRBV5-5 and TRBJ2-7, with TRBD1 matching 7 bases. Trimming cost V 4 bases and J 4 bases; bases outside gene matches: 11. The V gene's germline CDR1 is SGHKS and CDR2 YYEKEE (reference sequence). The CDR3 runs to 15 residues.

The V and J genes are TRBV6-1 and TRBJ1-1; 10 bases map to TRBD1. Germline CDR1 MNHNS, CDR2 SASEGT. The V gene end was trimmed by 3 bases and the J gene end by 6 bases; junction bases not matched to a gene: 13. This CDR3 is built from 17 residues. CDR3 in amino acids: CASSDVWKTGGVAEAFF. The CDR3 coding sequence is TGTGCCAGCAGTGATGTTTGGAAGACAGGGGGCGTCGCTGAAGCTTTCTTT.

The chain recombines TRBV5-1 with TRBJ2-7; possible D gene TRBD2, 7 bases. The CDR3 totals 15 residues. The ends were cut back, 2 bases at V and 3 bases at J, with 15 bases in the middle. Looked up from germline, CDR1 is SGHRS and CDR2 is YFSETQ. The CDR3 loop is CASSFSGGHVYEQYF. CDR3 DNA sequence: TGCGCCAGCAGCTTTTCGGGGGGCCACGTCTACGAGCAGTACTTC.

The gene calls are TRBV7-2 and TRBJ1-2; perhaps TRBD1 as D (5 bases). This CDR3 region has 17 residues. Germline CDR1 and CDR2: SGHTA and FQGNSA. V was shortened by 1 base and J by 2 bases, with 17 bases between the two germline ends. CDR3 sequence (DNA): TGTGCCAGCAGCTTAGTTAGGATGGGGGAATCGAACTATGGCTACACCTTC. This sequence encodes CASSLVRMGESNYGYTF.

The chain's CDR3 is CASRDGGAYEQYF. CDR3 DNA: TGTGCCAGCAGAGACGGGGGAGCCTACGAGCAGTACTTC. The rearrangement joins TRBV28 to TRBJ2-7; perhaps TRBD2 as D (6 bases). The CDR3 is 13 residues long. Trimming took 6 bases from V and 2 from J, leaving 11 bases between them. The V gene's germline CDR1 is MDHEN and CDR2 SYDVKM.

This clone appeared a single time. The chain joins TRBV9 to TRBJ2-1; 7 bases map to TRBD2. Germline values: CDR1 SGDLS, CDR2 YYNGEE. The CDR3 covers 16 residues. V was clipped by 4 bases and J by 4 bases; unmatched bases: 11. The CDR3 nucleotides read TGTGCCAGCAGCTTCCCGCCCAGCGGGACTTACAATGAGCAGTTCTTC. Translating gives CASSFPPSGTYNEQFF.

The gene calls are TRBV2 and TRBJ2-1; TRBD2 might be the D (6 bases). The CDR3 spans 15 residues. The V and J ends lost 2 bases and 4 bases respectively, with 12 bases between them. CDR1 and CDR2 from the germline V gene are SNHLY and FYNNEI. The DNA for the CDR3 is TGTGCCAGCAGTGAACGAGACGGGAGATACAATGAGCAGTTCTTC. It encodes CASSERDGRYNEQFF.

This rearrangement joins TRBV7-8 to TRBJ2-7; TRBD2 aligns across 11 bases. V lost 7 bases and J lost 7; bases outside the gene matches: 9. The CDR3 covers 14 residues. From germline, CDR1 is SGHVS and CDR2 FQNEAQ. For the CDR3, the DNA is TGTGCCAGCATCGGGACTAGCGGTGTGTATGAGCAGTACTTC. Its translation is CASIGTSGVYEQYF.

The V and J genes are TRBV5-1 and TRBJ2-7; D is unclear. Germline V CDR1 and CDR2: SGHRS, YFSETQ. This CDR3 comprises 14 residues. V was shortened by 1 base and J by 1 base, with 9 bases between the two germline ends. The CDR3 DNA sequence: TGCGCCAGCAGCTTGAGTCCTAAATCCTACGAGCAGTACTTC. The encoded protein is CASSLSPKSYEQYF.

The CDR3 DNA reads as TGTGCCAGCAGCCGCGACAGGTCCCTATACGAGCAGTACTTC. Encoded protein: CASSRDRSLYEQYF. V gene TRBV27 combines with J gene TRBJ2-7; D is perhaps TRBD1 (6 bases). The CDR3 runs to 14 residues. Trimming stripped 6 bases from V and 4 bases from J, with 16 bases between. Germline V gene data show CDR1 as MNHEY and CDR2 as SMNVEV (reference sequence).

This sequence joins TRBV5-1 and TRBJ2-7; 7 bases line up with TRBD2. J gave up 3 bases and V 5 bases, and 8 bases lay outside the gene matches. CDR3 length: 14 residues. Germline CDR1 is SGHRS and CDR2 is YFSETQ. CDR3 coding DNA: TGCGCCAGCAGGGCGCTAGCGGAGTACTACGAGCAGTACTTC. This encodes CASRALAEYYEQYF.

The chain links TRBV25-1 to TRBJ1-1; maybe TRBD1 (5 bases). V was pared by 6 bases and J by 3 bases, with 11 bases between. The CDR3 runs 13 residues. The germline V gene encodes CDR1 MGHDK and CDR2 SYGVNS. CDR3 protein: CASSGGRHTEAFF. As DNA, the CDR3 is TGTGCCAGCAGCGGGGGACGGCACACTGAAGCTTTCTTT.